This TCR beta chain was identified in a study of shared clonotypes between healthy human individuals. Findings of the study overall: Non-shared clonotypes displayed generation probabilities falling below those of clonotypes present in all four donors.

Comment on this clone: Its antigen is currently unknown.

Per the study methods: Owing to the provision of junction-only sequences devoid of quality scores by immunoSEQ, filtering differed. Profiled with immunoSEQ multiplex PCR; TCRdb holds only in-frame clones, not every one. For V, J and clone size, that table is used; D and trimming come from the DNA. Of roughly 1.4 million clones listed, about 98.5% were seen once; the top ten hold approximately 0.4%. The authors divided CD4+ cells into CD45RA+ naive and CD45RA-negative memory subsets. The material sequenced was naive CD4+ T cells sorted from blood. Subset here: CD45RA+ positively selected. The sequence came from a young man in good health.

The CDR3, as DNA: TGTGCCAGCACCGACCAGTATGGCTACACCTTC. Its protein product is CASTDQYGYTF. The chain uses TRBV5-6 and TRBJ1-2; D not resolved. The length of the CDR3 is 11 residues. Germline CDR1 reads SGHDT; CDR2 reads YYEEEE. V was clipped by 6 bases and J by 5 bases, with 8 bases between them.